This T cell receptor beta chain appears in the sequencing data of a study of blood T cell repertoires in COVID-19. Study background: T cells, B-cell-depleted T cells, or PBMCs provided the cDNA or gDNA that served as material.

Germline assignment: CDR1 MDHEN and CDR2 SYDVKM. The V gene lost 6 bases and the J gene lost 2 bases, with 17 bases spanning the gap. The CDR3 is made up of 16 amino acids. Authors' processing steps: Quantification of nucleated cells was approximated via reference gene primer amplification. TCRdb's copy holds only in-frame clones and misses some; the assay was immunoSEQ multiplex PCR. The DNA was the basis for D and trimming; V, J and clone size are from that table. The repertoire includes roughly 250,000 clones, around 82% of them detected once, and about 5.3% sits in the top ten. This TCR came from a woman over 75 with active or convalescent COVID-19. Sequencing was done on a sample of peripheral blood. This chain joins TRBV28 and TRBJ2-1, with TRBD2 as a possible D gene (6 bases). CDR3 amino acids: CASSRGLGPTYNEQFF. The CDR3 DNA is TGTGCCAGCAGCCGGGGACTGGGGCCAACCTACAATGAGCAGTTCTTC.